The 9 T cell receptor beta chains presented below share a single source sample, sequenced in a study of T cell repertoires in cytomegalovirus infection (dated by TCRdb to the late 2010s). The treatment or condition label, read with the paper, signifies: in vitro stimulation with specific CMV peptide epitopes to enrich CMV-specific T cells. Their target antigens are unknown. Data came from an Illumina HiSeq 1500. Using fastp at Q25 and MiXCR, TCRdb reprocessed the public reads and kept productive beta chains. Rows with one shared CDR3 protein collapse into an entry with the most common genes and DNA. A total of roughly 920,000 distinct CDR3 sequences appear in this sample, about a third of them only once. Roughly 12% of the sample is taken by the ten largest. Sequenced here: cultured CD8+ T cells from PBMCs, sampled from culture after CMV antigen stimulation. The receptors come from a human donor in good health (CMV status not recorded). Some clones in this sample may be carry-over from other donors' samples.

This clonotype was seen many times. The chain combines TRBV7-2 with TRBJ2-3, with 8 bases matching TRBD2. V was clipped by 3 bases and J by 5 bases; unmatched bases: 4. CDR1 is SGHTA and CDR2 is FQGNSA in the germline V gene. This CDR3 contains 14 residues. The CDR3 DNA sequence: TGTGCCAGCAGCTTTTCAGCGGGGGTAGATACGCAGTATTTT. Translation: CASSFSAGVDTQYF.

The V call is TRBV2, the J call TRBJ2-1, with D possibly TRBD2 on 5 matching bases. The CDR3 covers 12 residues. CDR1 is SNHLY and CDR2 is FYNNEI in the germline V gene. The V gene lost 8 bases and the J gene lost 8 bases, with 13 bases spanning the gap. DNA of the CDR3: TGTGCCAGCTATGGGAGAGGGTATGAGCAGTTCTTC. This encodes CASYGRGYEQFF.

The genes are TRBV19 and TRBJ1-1; 9 bases agree with TRBD1. Germline CDR1 and CDR2: LNHDA and SQIVND (reference sequence). V gave up 5 bases and J gave up 4 bases; unmatched junction bases: 5. The CDR3 loop spans 14 amino acids. CDR3 DNA sequence: TGTGCCAGTAGTGTGGGACAGGGCTCCACTGAAGCTTTCTTT. Translation: CASSVGQGSTEAFF.

This clonotype was counted a few times. The rearrangement uses TRBV4-2 and TRBJ1-4; TRBD1 might be the D (5 bases). This CDR3 has 15 residues. Between the trimmed V and J ends, which lost 0 bases and 0 bases, there was a span of 5 bases. Per germline, CDR1 LGHNA and CDR2 YNFKEQ. CDR3 residues: CASSQDRATNEKLFF. The DNA of the CDR3 is TGTGCCAGCAGCCAAGACAGGGCAACTAATGAAAAACTGTTTTTT.

The chain joins TRBV12-3 or TRBV12-4 to TRBJ2-3; TRBD1 matches at 9 bases. V lost 4 bases, J lost 6 bases, and 11 bases stayed unmatched. The CDR3 sequence is 16 residues long. In nucleotides, the CDR3 is TGTGCCAGCAGTTACGGCCGGGACAGGGTAGGCGATACGCAGTATTTT. Its translation is CASSYGRDRVGDTQYF.

The table lists this clonotype with a few counts. The V call is TRBV29-1, the J call TRBJ1-2; D unresolved. This CDR3 spans 11 amino acids. Trimming removed 6 bases from V and 2 bases from J, with 7 bases in between. Germline CDR1 and CDR2: SQVTM and ANQGSEA. DNA for the CDR3: TGCAGCGTGCCGGGGAACTATGGCTACACCTTC. Its translation: CSVPGNYGYTF.

This clonotype has only a few counts. This chain links TRBV7-6 with TRBJ2-4; D is possibly TRBD1 (6 bases). The CDR3 length is 15 residues. Trimming took 5 bases from V and 9 from J, leaving 20 bases between them. Germline CDR1 SGHVS, CDR2 FNYEAQ. The CDR3 DNA reads as TGTGCCAGCAGCCCTGAAAACAGGGTAGAAGGCATTCAGTACTTC. Encoded protein: CASSPENRVEGIQYF.

The rearrangement links TRBV20-1 to TRBJ2-7; D is ambiguous. Germline V gives CDR1 DFQATT, CDR2 SNEGSKA (reference sequence). The V end lost 0 bases, the J end lost 2 bases, and 8 bases lay between the germline ends. The CDR3 has 13 residues. The CDR3 DNA sequence: TGCAGTGCTAGAGACGCAGGAACCTACGAGCAGTACGTC. This translates into CSARDAGTYEQYV.

The gene calls are TRBV6-6 and TRBJ2-2; D unresolved. V was shortened by 8 bases and J by 4 bases, with 8 bases between the two germline ends. Per germline, CDR1 MNHNY and CDR2 SVGAGI (reference sequence). The CDR3 covers 12 residues. CDR3 amino acids: CASLVGTGELFF. The CDR3 DNA is TGTGCCAGCCTAGTAGGCACCGGGGAGCTGTTTTTT.